The 17 T cell receptor beta chains below come from one sample, sequenced in a study of cytomegalovirus exposure and HLA in healthy donors. The PCR employed 60 Vbeta primers together with 13 Jbeta primers. The repertoire was sequenced with immunoSEQ multiplex PCR; TCRdb's copy has only in-frame clones and lacks some. The repertoire has approximately 120,000 clones, roughly 75% of them found once; the top ten carry roughly a tenth. Sequenced material: PBMCs. These receptor sequences come from a man aged 30 to 45 in good health and CMV-seropositive.

The J gene is TRBJ2-5, the V gene TRBV5-1; D may be TRBD2 (5 bases). V lost 3 bases and J 7 bases, leaving 13 bases between the germline ends. The CDR3 contains 13 residues. The V gene's germline CDR1 is SGHRS and CDR2 YFSETQ. Here the CDR3 reads CASSSSSAPTQYF. The CDR3 DNA reads as TGCGCCAGCAGCTCGAGTAGCGCCCCGACCCAGTACTTC.

In DNA form, the CDR3 reads TGTGCCAGCAGTTCATACGGGGACAGGGGATTTCAAAACACCATATATTTT. This encodes CASSSYGDRGFQNTIYF. The J gene is TRBJ1-3, the V gene TRBV27, with TRBD1 matching 10 bases. Germline-derived CDR1 and CDR2 are MNHEY and SMNVEV (reference sequence). The V gene end was trimmed by 4 bases and the J gene end by 6 bases; junction bases not matched to a gene: 12. The CDR3 length is 17 residues.

This clone was counted a single time. This chain links TRBV5-6 with TRBJ2-1, with a tentative D call TRBD2 (6 bases). The CDR3 extends over 16 amino acids. Germline V gene sequence: CDR1 SGHDT, CDR2 YYEEEE. Trimming left V 2 bases short and J 9 bases short, with 21 bases between. The CDR3 loop is CASSFDEGGAGREQFF. The CDR3, as DNA: TGTGCCAGCAGCTTCGACGAGGGTGGGGCGGGACGTGAGCAGTTCTTC.

The chain employs TRBV5-1 and TRBJ2-7; perhaps TRBD1 as D (6 bases). The CDR3 extends over 16 amino acids. Deletions cut 0 bases from V and 3 bases from J, with 16 bases between. Germline loops: CDR1 SGHRS, CDR2 YFSETQ. The CDR3 region has the DNA TGCGCCAGCAGCTTGGGGGGCTCGACAGGTTACTACGAGCAGTACTTC. This codes for CASSLGGSTGYYEQYF.

This clone was seen a handful of times. J is TRBJ2-1 and V is TRBV12-5, with 8 bases that match TRBD2. CDR1 and CDR2 from the germline V gene are LGHNT and FRNRAP. This CDR3 has 20 residues. Unmatched junction bases numbered 21, after V lost 3 bases and J lost 5 bases. The CDR3 loop is CASGFNLGTRTRTEDNEQFF. CDR3 bases: TGTGCTAGTGGTTTTAATTTGGGGACTAGAACCCGAACTGAGGACAATGAGCAGTTCTTC.

The genes are TRBV2 and TRBJ2-7, with a tentative D call TRBD2 (5 bases). The CDR3 totals 14 residues. Germline assignment: CDR1 SNHLY and CDR2 FYNNEI. V was cut by 2 bases and J by 3 bases, with 11 bases left in between. The CDR3 here is CASSEIQRHYEQYF. In DNA, the CDR3 is TGTGCCAGCAGTGAAATCCAGCGGCACTACGAGCAGTACTTC.

The chain joins TRBV27 to TRBJ1-5, with D possibly TRBD1 on 6 matching bases. Trimming removed 2 bases from V and 6 bases from J, with 11 bases in between. The CDR3 sequence is 14 residues long. CDR1 and CDR2 (germline): MNHEY, SMNVEV (reference sequence). CDR3 DNA: TGTGCCAGCAGTTTAGGGCCAGGGGCTCAGCCCCAGCATTTT. It translates to CASSLGPGAQPQHF.

The chain combines TRBV19 with TRBJ1-2; no reliable D call. The V gene's germline CDR1 is LNHDA and CDR2 SQIVND (reference sequence). CDR3 length equals 13 residues. V shed 2 bases and J shed 7 bases, with 11 bases lying between them. CDR3 sequence reads: CASSIIGESGYTF. In DNA, the CDR3 is TGTGCCAGTAGTATAATTGGGGAGTCTGGCTACACCTTC.

V gene TRBV2 combines with J gene TRBJ2-5; 10 positions match TRBD1. Germline V lookup: CDR1 SNHLY, CDR2 FYNNEI. The CDR3 extends over 14 amino acids. V lost 6 bases to trimming and J lost 10 bases; unmatched junction nucleotides: 11. Written as DNA, the CDR3 is TGTGCCAGCAGCCCGGGACAGGGGAATGTTGGCCAGTACTTC. It yields the protein CASSPGQGNVGQYF. Complete variable domain (other parts from reference TRBV2 and TRBJ2-5): EPEVTQTPSHQVTQMGQEVILRCVPISNHLYFYWYRQILGQKVEFLVSFYNNEISEKSEIFDDQFSVERPDGSNFTLKIRSTKLEDSAMYFCASSPGQGNVGQYFGPGTRLLVL.

This chain uses TRBV28 with TRBJ1-4; perhaps TRBD1 as D (5 bases). Looked up from germline, CDR1 is MDHEN and CDR2 is SYDVKM. The CDR3 runs 15 residues. The V end lost 2 bases, the J end lost 4 bases, and 11 bases lay between the germline ends. The CDR3 DNA reads as TGTGCCAGCAGTTTAAGTCGGGGACTTAATGAAAAACTGTTTTTT. It yields the protein CASSLSRGLNEKLFF.

This clone was counted a few times. The CDR3 sequence: CASSRGGGYSNQPQHF. The CDR3 region has the DNA TGTGCCAGCAGCAGAGGTGGCGGTTATAGCAATCAGCCCCAGCATTTT. The chain combines TRBV7-2 with TRBJ1-5; D remains ambiguous. CDR3 length: 16 residues. Trimming left V 5 bases short and J 0 bases short, with 14 bases between. In germline, CDR1 is SGHTA, CDR2 FQGNSA. Full variable domain (missing parts from reference TRBV7-2 and TRBJ1-5): GAGVSQSPSNKVTEKGKDVELRCDPISGHTALYWYRQSLGQGLEFLIYFQGNSAPDKSGLPSDRFSAERTGGSVSTLTIQRTQQEDSAVYLCASSRGGGYSNQPQHFGDGTRLSIL.

This clone was recorded a few times. The chain links TRBV2 to TRBJ2-7, with unresolved D. There are 12 residues in the CDR3. Trimming took off 7 bases at V and 1 base at J, with 8 bases between the two ends. Germline values: CDR1 SNHLY, CDR2 FYNNEI. CDR3 in DNA: TGTGCCAGCACGCCCGAGTCCTACGAGCAGTACTTC. This gives the protein CASTPESYEQYF.

The rearrangement joins TRBV4-3 to TRBJ1-2, with D hard to call. The CDR3 spans 12 residues. CDR1 and CDR2 from the germline V gene are LGHNA and YSLEER. V was trimmed by 1 base and J by 4 bases, leaving 4 bases between them. This CDR3 is CASSQGAYGYTF. The DNA of the CDR3 is TGCGCCAGCAGCCAAGGGGCCTATGGCTACACCTTC.

The J gene is TRBJ2-2, the V gene TRBV11-3, with no clear D. There are 16 residues in the CDR3. CDR1 and CDR2 from the germline V gene are SGHNT and YENEEA. V dropped 1 base and J dropped 1 base, with 10 bases sitting between them. The CDR3 DNA follows: TGTGCCAGCAGCTTAGGAGGTCCGGGGAACACCGGGGAGCTGTTTTTT. Translated: CASSLGGPGNTGELFF.

The chain links TRBV6-5 to TRBJ1-2; 8 bases match TRBD1. Germline CDR1 reads MNHEY; CDR2 reads SVGAGI. The CDR3 totals 14 residues. Trimming at V came to 0 bases and at J to 8 bases, leaving 5 bases not matched to a gene. CDR3 DNA: TGTGCCAGCAGTTACTCGAGACAGGGGAGAGGCTACACCTTC. Translated, it gives CASSYSRQGRGYTF.

The chain links TRBV6-4 to TRBJ2-1, with D maybe TRBD2 (6 bases). V lost 0 bases and J 5 bases, leaving 14 bases between the germline ends. Germline V gene sequence: CDR1 MRHNA, CDR2 SNTAGT. The CDR3 is 16 amino acids. CDR3 sequence reads: CASSDSGLPAHNEQFF. DNA for the CDR3: TGTGCCAGCAGTGACTCGGGACTCCCCGCCCACAATGAGCAGTTCTTC.

This clone was recorded only once. This sequence joins TRBV7-8 and TRBJ1-2; a possible D gene is TRBD1 (5 bases). Germline V gene data show CDR1 as SGHVS and CDR2 as FQNEAQ. V was cut by 1 base and J by 2 bases, with 8 bases left in between. CDR3 length: 14 residues. DNA of the CDR3: TGTGCCAGCAGCTTAGAGGGGCAGAACTATGGCTACACCTTC. Amino acid sequence: CASSLEGQNYGYTF.